Listed below are T cell receptor beta chains from one sample, sequenced in a study of regulatory T cells in long-lasting Graves disease. TCRdb itself ran the multiplex PCR reads through MiXCR, one entry per CDR3 protein. Among 410,000 or so distinct CDR3 sequences listed, about 15% were seen once. These same data were also listed under a study on T cells in Graves' hyperthyroidism and ophthalmopathy.

Source: peripheral blood mononuclear cells (PBMCs), taken at new diagnosis, from a patient treated with antithyroid drugs. The receptors stem from a woman in her 30s with Graves disease. Each CDR3 is given with its conserved first and last residue. D genes are given only for firm matches. Only part of the rows carry a size: once, few, many, or a class if the clone is expanded.

clone_size	d_call	v_call	cdr3_length	j_call	cdr3_nt	cdr3_aa
.	.	TRBV3-1	14	TRBJ1-3	TGTGCCAGCAGCCCGGCCAACTCTGGAAACACCATATATTTT	CASSPANSGNTIYF
many	TRBD2	TRBV27	16	TRBJ2-1	TGTGCCAGCAGTGTGATAAGCGGGAACTCCTACAATGAGCAGTTCTTC	CASSVISGNSYNEQFF
.	.	TRBV18	13	TRBJ1-1	TGTGCCAGCTCACCCGGGACCCAAGGCGAAGCTTTCTTT	CASSPGTQGEAFF
many	.	TRBV6-1	13	TRBJ1-5	TGTGCCAGCAGTGAGGTTAATAATCAGCCCCAGCATTTT	CASSEVNNQPQHF
few	TRBD2	TRBV30	17	TRBJ2-1	TGTGCCTGGAACCACGGTAGCGGGGCCAGCTCCTACAATGAGCAGTTCTTC	CAWNHGSGASSYNEQFF
many	TRBD1	TRBV19	13	TRBJ1-1	TGTGCCAGTTCCCGGACAGGGACAACTGAAGCTTTCTTT	CASSRTGTTEAFF
many	.	TRBV27	17	TRBJ1-1	TGTGCCAGCAGTTTGCGGCCTCACAGGAGCCAGAACACTGAAGCTTTCTTT	CASSLRPHRSQNTEAFF
few	.	TRBV7-8	15	TRBJ1-5	TGTGCCAGCAGCTTAAGGGACGGCATTAATCAGCCCCAGCATTTT	CASSLRDGINQPQHF
many	.	TRBV20-1	17	TRBJ2-3	TGCAGTGCCCCGAGGAGCCCCGGAGAATGGGACACAGATACGCAGTATTTT	CSAPRSPGEWDTDTQYF
once	TRBD2	TRBV11-2	16	TRBJ2-3	TGTGCCAGCAGCTTGAGTCGCGGGAGTCGGACAGATACGCAGTATTTT	CASSLSRGSRTDTQYF
.	.	TRBV10-3	16	TRBJ2-2	TGTGCCATCAGTGAGTCTGCGAGCGGAAACACCGGGGAGCTGTTTTTT	CAISESASGNTGELFF
.	.	TRBV6-2/TRBV6-3	11	TRBJ2-7	TGTGCCTGCAGTACTTCTTACGAGCAGTACTTC	CACSTSYEQYF
.	.	TRBV19	19	TRBJ1-5	TGTGCCAGTAGTATAACGCCTTGGCAGGGCGACTATAGCAATCAGCCCCAGCATTTT	CASSITPWQGDYSNQPQHF
few	.	TRBV20-1	16	TRBJ2-7	TGCAGTGCTAGAGGGGGCCGGGGGTCCGAATCCTACGAGCAGTACTTC	CSARGGRGSESYEQYF
many	.	TRBV3-1	15	TRBJ2-5	TGTGCCAGCAGCCAAGGGGGGGACTTCCAAGAGACCCAGTACTTC	CASSQGGDFQETQYF
many	TRBD2	TRBV20-1	14	TRBJ2-7	TGCAGTGCTAGAGGGGCGGGAGGTAGCTACGAGCAGTACTTC	CSARGAGGSYEQYF
many	.	TRBV12-3/TRBV12-4	16	TRBJ1-4	TGTGCCAGCAGTTTGGGAGCGGGGGTACTGAATGAAAAACTGTTTTTT	CASSLGAGVLNEKLFF
.	.	TRBV7-9	14	TRBJ1-1	TGTGCCAGCAGATGGCCTGGGGGGAACACTGAAGCTTTCTTT	CASRWPGGNTEAFF
.	TRBD2	TRBV4-2	15	TRBJ2-1	TGTGCCAGCAGCCTCGGACTAGCGGGAACCGGTGAGCAGTTCTTC	CASSLGLAGTGEQFF
few	TRBD2	TRBV6-2/TRBV6-3	15	TRBJ2-1	TGTGCCAGCAGTTTCAAGACTAGCGGGAGTCCTGAGCAGTTCTTC	CASSFKTSGSPEQFF
.	.	TRBV4-1	14	TRBJ1-6	TGCGCCAGCAGCCAAGATTTCGGAGATTCACCCCTCCACTTT	CASSQDFGDSPLHF
many	TRBD2	TRBV29-1	16	TRBJ2-7	TGCAGCGTTGGACTAGCGGGAGTGGGAGGTTCCTACGAGCAGTACTTC	CSVGLAGVGGSYEQYF
few	TRBD1	TRBV12-5	12	TRBJ1-1	TGTGCTAGTGCCATGGACAGGCCTGAAGCTTTCTTT	CASAMDRPEAFF
.	.	TRBV7-8	16	TRBJ2-3	TGTGCCAGCAGCCCCACCCGCCAGCGGAGCACAGATACGCAGTATTTT	CASSPTRQRSTDTQYF
.	TRBD2	TRBV18	15	TRBJ2-1	TGTGCCAGCTCACTGGGGCGGGAGTGGTACAATGAGCAGTTCTTC	CASSLGREWYNEQFF
many	.	TRBV11-2	17	TRBJ1-6	TGTGCCAGCAGGGTCGCCAGAATCCCGGGACTTCGTTCACCCCTCCACTTT	CASRVARIPGLRSPLHF
many	.	TRBV18	14	TRBJ2-7	TGTGCCAGCTCCCCCCCCATAGGGGGTTACGAGCAGTACTTC	CASSPPIGGYEQYF
few	.	TRBV6-1	13	TRBJ1-1	TGTGCCAGTAGAGGAGACATGAACACTGAAGCTTTCTTT	CASRGDMNTEAFF
few	.	TRBV30	14	TRBJ2-7	TGTGCCTGGACCTGGGGGGTGACAGGCACCGAGCAGTACTTC	CAWTWGVTGTEQYF
.	TRBD2	TRBV6-9	15	TRBJ2-1	TGTGCCAGCAGTTACTCAAGCGGGAGCTACAATGAGCAGTTCTTC	CASSYSSGSYNEQFF
few	.	TRBV7-9	12	TRBJ2-7	TGTGCCAGCAGCCCTAAGGGGAACGAGCAGTACTTC	CASSPKGNEQYF
many	TRBD1	TRBV6-9	14	TRBJ2-7	TGTGCCAGCAGTTCTAAAGGGGGCAAATACGAGCAGTACTTC	CASSSKGGKYEQYF
many	.	TRBV12-3/TRBV12-4	14	TRBJ1-2	TGTGCCAGCAGTTTCCGTACAGGGTTGGGCGGCTACACCTTC	CASSFRTGLGGYTF
.	TRBD1	TRBV30	13	TRBJ1-4	TGTGCCTGGAGGGACAGGGGGAATGAAAAACTGTTTTTT	CAWRDRGNEKLFF
many	.	TRBV7-8	18	TRBJ2-7	TGTGCCAGCAGCTTAAAACTTGTCTATAGTCAGGACAACTACGAGCAGTACTTC	CASSLKLVYSQDNYEQYF
.	.	TRBV6-2/TRBV6-3	15	TRBJ2-3	TGTGCCAGCAGCCTAGGGGACTCAAGCACAGATACGCAGTGTTTT	CASSLGDSSTDTQCF
few	TRBD1	TRBV19	15	TRBJ2-1	TGTGCCAGTAGCCTCCGGGACAGGGGCCACAATGAGCAGTTCTTC	CASSLRDRGHNEQFF
many	TRBD1	TRBV24-1	13	TRBJ2-7	TGTGCCACCAGTGCCACAGGGGCCTACGAGCAGTACTTC	CATSATGAYEQYF
.	.	TRBV27	11	TRBJ2-7	TGTGCCAGCACCAGAGGGGACGAGCAGTACTTC	CASTRGDEQYF
.	.	TRBV7-3	16	TRBJ2-1	TGTGCCAGCAGCACTATGGGTACTACCACGGGCAATGAGCAGTTCTTC	CASSTMGTTTGNEQFF
many	TRBD2	TRBV19	17	TRBJ2-3	TGTGCCAGTACCCGAGGGGAGGGGCCAAGGGGCACAGATACGCAGTATTTT	CASTRGEGPRGTDTQYF
many	TRBD1	TRBV3-1	15	TRBJ1-1	TGTGCCAGCAGCCGGAGAGGACAGGGGAACACTGAAGCTTTCTTT	CASSRRGQGNTEAFF
.	TRBD2	TRBV15	17	TRBJ2-3	TGTGCCACCAGCAGTAGCCAGACTAGCGGGGACACAGATACGCAGTATTTT	CATSSSQTSGDTDTQYF
.	.	TRBV6-2/TRBV6-3	15	TRBJ2-5	TGTGCCAGCAGGGTACTATTAGGGGACCGCGATCCCCAGTACTTC	CASRVLLGDRDPQYF
.	.	TRBV27	16	TRBJ2-1	TGTGCCAGCAGTTTATCGGCCGGAGTGGCCTACAATGAGCAGTTCTTC	CASSLSAGVAYNEQFF
many	TRBD1	TRBV11-2	14	TRBJ2-7	TGTGCCAGCAGCTTTGGACAGGGGACCTACGAGCAGTACTTC	CASSFGQGTYEQYF
.	.	TRBV12-3/TRBV12-4	17	TRBJ1-1	TGTGCCAGCAGTTTAATAGTCGGGGCCCGGGGAGGTACTGAAGCTTTCTTT	CASSLIVGARGGTEAFF
few	.	TRBV20-1	16	TRBJ2-2	TGCAGTGCTAGGTCGGTCGGCGTCGCGAACACCGGGGAGCTGTTTTTT	CSARSVGVANTGELFF